This T cell receptor (beta chain) was found in a study of Graves' ophthalmopathy and Graves' hyperthyroidism. Amplifying from RNA transcripts, the study obtained TCR beta CDR3 regions. HTBI-primed RT-PCR formed the first round, and a multiplex PCR formed the second. TCRdb re-derived calls from the multiplex PCR reads in MiXCR, one entry per CDR3 protein. The data hold approximately 640,000 distinct CDR3 sequences, with over 40% observed a single time. Overall study findings and caveats: In separating ophthalmopathy from stable hyperthyroidism, a 13-signature model achieved approximately 91% sensitivity and over 80% specificity.

This clonotype was found a few times. Antigen: not known. V was pared by 5 bases and J by 11 bases, with 18 bases of the junction left unmatched. This CDR3 is 15 amino acids long. CDR1 is SQVTM and CDR2 is ANQGSEA in the germline V gene. Other autoimmune diseases, uncontrolled infections, pregnancy or lactation ruled patients out of participation. Specimen: peripheral blood. The source is an adult man with Graves' ophthalmopathy. The rearrangement uses TRBV29-1 and TRBJ1-5; 7 positions match TRBD1. Written as DNA, the CDR3 is TGCAGCGTTCAGGGGGGGCCAGGGGGATTTGAGACCCAGCATTTT. Translated: CSVQGGPGGFETQHF.